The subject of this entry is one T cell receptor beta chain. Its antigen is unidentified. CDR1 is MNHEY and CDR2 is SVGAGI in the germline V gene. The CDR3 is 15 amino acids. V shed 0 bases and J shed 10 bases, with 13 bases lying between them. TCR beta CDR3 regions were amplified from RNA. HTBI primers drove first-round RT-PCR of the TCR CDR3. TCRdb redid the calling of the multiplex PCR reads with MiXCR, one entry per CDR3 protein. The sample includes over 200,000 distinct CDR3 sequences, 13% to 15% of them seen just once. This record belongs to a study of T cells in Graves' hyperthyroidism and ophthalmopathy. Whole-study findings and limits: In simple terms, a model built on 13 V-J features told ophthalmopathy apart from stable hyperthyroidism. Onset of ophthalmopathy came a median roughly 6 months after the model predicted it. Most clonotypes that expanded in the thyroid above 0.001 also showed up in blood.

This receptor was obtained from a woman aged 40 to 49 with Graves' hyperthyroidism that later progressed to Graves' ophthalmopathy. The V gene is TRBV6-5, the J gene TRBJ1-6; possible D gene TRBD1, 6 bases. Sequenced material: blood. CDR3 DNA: TGTGCCAGCAGTTACTCCGGGGGGGGGCGATCACCCCTCCACTTT. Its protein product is CASSYSGGGRSPLHF.